A single sample is the source of the 5 T cell receptor beta chains below, sequenced in a study of cytotoxic CD8 clonotypes in ibrutinib-treated CLL. The method was immunoSEQ multiplex PCR; TCRdb's version includes in-frame clones alone and lacks a portion of them. The profile shows more than 110,000 clones, 80% of them singletons. The sequencing here drew on PBMCs, taken after 36 months of ibrutinib treatment. These receptors originate from a human donor with chronic lymphocytic leukemia.

This chain uses TRBV27 with TRBJ1-6; D gene unclear. V lost 6 bases to trimming and J lost 2 bases, with 5 bases between them. CDR3 length equals 13 residues. Looked up from germline, CDR1 is MNHEY and CDR2 is SMNVEV (reference sequence). The CDR3 region is CASRDPYNSPLHF. The CDR3, as DNA: TGTGCCAGCAGGGACCCCTATAATTCACCCCTCCACTTT.

The chain uses TRBV6-5 and TRBJ1-2; 7 bases agree with TRBD1. The V segment lost 3 bases and the J segment 7 bases; nucleotides outside the gene matches: 8. The CDR3 sequence is 14 residues long. Germline loops: CDR1 MNHEY, CDR2 SVGAGI. DNA for the CDR3: TGTGCCAGCAGTTATACGGAGGGGGCGCGTGGCTACACCTTC. It encodes CASSYTEGARGYTF.

This clone was detected once. The V call is TRBV5-1, the J call TRBJ2-7, with 13 bases matching TRBD2. Trimming removed 3 bases from V and 6 bases from J; junction bases left unmatched: 9. The CDR3 covers 16 residues. Germline V gene lookup returns CDR1 SGHRS and CDR2 YFSETQ. The CDR3 spells CASSSQLAGGPSEQYF. DNA of the CDR3: TGCGCCAGCAGCTCTCAACTAGCGGGAGGGCCGTCCGAGCAGTACTTC.

V gene TRBV11-2 combines with J gene TRBJ2-7, with 8 bases that match TRBD1. The J segment lost 4 bases and the V segment lost 1 base, leaving 9 bases of the junction unmatched. The germline V gene encodes CDR1 SGHAT and CDR2 FQNNGV. This CDR3 spans 16 amino acids. This chain's CDR3 is CASSLASGQVKYEQYF. CDR3 DNA sequence: TGTGCCAGCAGCTTAGCGTCGGGACAGGTAAAGTACGAGCAGTACTTC.

This chain uses TRBV6-6 with TRBJ2-7; 10 bases match TRBD2. This CDR3 contains 15 residues. Per germline, CDR1 MNHNY and CDR2 SVGAGI (reference sequence). V lost 6 bases to trimming and J lost 0 bases; unmatched junction nucleotides: 5. The CDR3 bases are TGTGCCAGCAGGCGGGAGCGGGAGGGCTCCTACGAGCAGTACTTC. Residues: CASRREREGSYEQYF.